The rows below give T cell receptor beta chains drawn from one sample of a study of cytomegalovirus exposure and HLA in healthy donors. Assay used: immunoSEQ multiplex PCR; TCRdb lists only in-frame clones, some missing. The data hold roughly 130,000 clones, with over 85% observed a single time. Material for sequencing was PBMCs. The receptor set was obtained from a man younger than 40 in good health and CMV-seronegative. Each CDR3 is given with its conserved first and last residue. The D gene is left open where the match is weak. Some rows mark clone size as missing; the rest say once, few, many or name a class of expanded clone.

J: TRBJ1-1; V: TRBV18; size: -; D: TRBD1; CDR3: CASSPGQGDRAFF; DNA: TGTGCCAGCTCACCGGGACAGGGGGATAGGGCTTTCTTT
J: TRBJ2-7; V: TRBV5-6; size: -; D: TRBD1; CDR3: CASSLVDRGKQYF; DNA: TGTGCCAGCAGCTTGGTGGACAGGGGTAAGCAGTACTTC
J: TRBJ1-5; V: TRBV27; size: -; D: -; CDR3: CASSLLPAGVDQPQHF; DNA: TGTGCCAGCAGTTTACTCCCGGCGGGGGTGGACCAGCCCCAGCATTTT
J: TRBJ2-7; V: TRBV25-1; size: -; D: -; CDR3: CASRGAGGPEQYF; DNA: TGTGCCAGCAGAGGGGCCGGTGGGCCCGAGCAGTACTTC
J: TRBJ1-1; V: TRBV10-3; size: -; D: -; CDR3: CAISGYTEAFF; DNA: TGTGCCATTTCAGGGTACACTGAAGCTTTCTTT
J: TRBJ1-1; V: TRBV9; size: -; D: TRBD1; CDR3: CASSARGQLNTEAFF; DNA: TGTGCCAGCAGCGCCCGGGGACAGCTGAACACTGAAGCTTTCTTT
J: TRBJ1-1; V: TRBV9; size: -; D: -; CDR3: CASSPQVNTEAFF; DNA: TGTGCCAGCAGCCCCCAGGTGAACACTGAAGCTTTCTTT
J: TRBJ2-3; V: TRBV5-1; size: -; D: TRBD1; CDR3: CASSPSILSDRGKDTQYF; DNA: TGCGCCAGCAGCCCTAGCATTCTTTCGGACAGGGGGAAAGATACGCAGTATTTT
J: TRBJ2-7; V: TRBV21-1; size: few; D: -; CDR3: CASSLQAAGTSPYEQYF; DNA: TGTGCCAGCAGCCTTCAGGCCGCCGGGACTTCACCCTACGAGCAGTACTTC
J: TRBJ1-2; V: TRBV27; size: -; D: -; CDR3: CASSLQGNYGYTF; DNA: TGTGCCAGCAGTTTACAGGGAAACTATGGCTACACCTTC
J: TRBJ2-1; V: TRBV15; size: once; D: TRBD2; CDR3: CATSPPPSGGPYNEQFF; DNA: TGTGCCACCAGCCCCCCCCCGAGCGGGGGACCTTACAATGAGCAGTTCTTC
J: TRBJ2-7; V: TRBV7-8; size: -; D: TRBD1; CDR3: CASSSTGTGIEQYF; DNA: TGTGCCAGCAGCTCTACCGGGACAGGGATCGAGCAGTACTTC
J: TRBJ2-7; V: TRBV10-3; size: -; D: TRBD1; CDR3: CAISAQWDRSYEQYF; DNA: TGTGCCATCAGTGCTCAATGGGACAGATCCTACGAGCAGTACTTC
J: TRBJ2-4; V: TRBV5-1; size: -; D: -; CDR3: CASSFEFGIQYF; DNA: TGCGCCAGCAGCTTTGAGTTCGGCATTCAGTACTTC
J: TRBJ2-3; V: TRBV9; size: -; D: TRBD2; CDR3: CASSVLAGAGDTQYF; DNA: TGTGCCAGCAGCGTATTAGCGGGGGCAGGGGATACGCAGTATTTT
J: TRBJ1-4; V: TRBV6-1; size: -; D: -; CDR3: CASSDERGIWEKLFF; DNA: TGTGCCAGCAGTGACGAGCGGGGGATATGGGAAAAACTGTTTTTT
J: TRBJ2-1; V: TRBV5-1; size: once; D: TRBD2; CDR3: CASSLKAKTSRNHEQFF; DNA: TGCGCCAGCAGCTTGAAGGCTAAGACTAGCCGTAACCATGAGCAGTTCTTC
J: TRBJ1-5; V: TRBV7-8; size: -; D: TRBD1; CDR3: CASSPGTGVGVGNQPQHF; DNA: TGTGCCAGCAGCCCCGGGACAGGGGTAGGAGTCGGCAATCAGCCCCAGCATTTT
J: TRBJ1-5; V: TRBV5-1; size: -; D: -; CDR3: CASSALSGVDSQPQHF; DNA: TGCGCCAGCAGCGCCCTATCAGGGGTGGATAGTCAGCCCCAGCATTTT
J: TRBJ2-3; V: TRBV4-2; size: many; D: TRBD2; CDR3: CASSQDGTSGADTQYF; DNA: TGTGCCAGCAGCCAAGATGGGACTAGCGGGGCAGATACGCAGTATTTT
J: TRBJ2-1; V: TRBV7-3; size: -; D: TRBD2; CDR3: CASSFVAGGRSEQFF; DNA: TGTGCCAGCAGCTTCGTCGCGGGGGGTAGGAGCGAGCAGTTCTTC
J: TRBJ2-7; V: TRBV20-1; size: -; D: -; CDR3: CSVRLIYEQYF; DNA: TGCAGTGTTCGACTTATCTACGAGCAGTACTTC
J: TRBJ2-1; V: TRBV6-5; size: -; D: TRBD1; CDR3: CASSYSRQGAYNEQFF; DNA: TGTGCCAGCAGTTACTCGAGGCAGGGGGCCTACAATGAGCAGTTCTTC
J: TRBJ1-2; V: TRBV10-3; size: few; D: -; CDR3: CAISESTDGYTF; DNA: TGTGCCATCAGTGAGTCTACAGATGGCTACACCTTC
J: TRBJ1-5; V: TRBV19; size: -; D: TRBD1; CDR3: CASSDRGQFQPQHF; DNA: TGTGCCAGTAGTGACAGGGGGCAATTTCAGCCCCAGCATTTT
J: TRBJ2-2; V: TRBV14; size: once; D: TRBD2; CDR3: CASSQGVTSGATGELFF; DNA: TGTGCCAGCAGCCAAGGGGTGACTAGCGGGGCCACCGGGGAGCTGTTTTTT
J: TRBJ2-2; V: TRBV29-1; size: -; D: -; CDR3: CSVEFYRTGELFF; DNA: TGCAGCGTTGAGTTCTACAGAACCGGGGAGCTGTTTTTT
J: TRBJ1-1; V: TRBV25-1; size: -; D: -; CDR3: CASRAINTEAFF; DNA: TGTGCCAGCAGAGCAATAAACACTGAAGCTTTCTTT
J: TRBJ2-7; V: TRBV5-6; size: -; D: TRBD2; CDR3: CASSLVRQAGKYEQYF; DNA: TGTGCCAGCAGCTTGGTTAGACAAGCGGGGAAATACGAGCAGTACTTC